A single sample gave rise to the 4 T cell receptor beta chains below, sequenced in a study of blood T cell repertoires in COVID-19. Measured with immunoSEQ multiplex PCR; TCRdb has only the in-frame clones, and not every one. The table has some 250,000 clones, about 68% seen once; the top ten hold about 3.5%. Sequencing was performed on peripheral blood. The source of these receptors is a woman older than 75 with acute or convalescent COVID-19.

The chain couples TRBV19 to TRBJ1-1, with 9 bases lining up with TRBD1. The length of the CDR3 is 15 residues. V was clipped by 5 bases and J by 1 base; unmatched bases: 5. The germline CDR1 and CDR2 sequences are LNHDA and SQIVND (reference sequence). The CDR3 bases are TGTGCCAGTAGTTCGCGACAGGGGGGGAACACTGAAGCTTTCTTT. It yields the protein CASSSRQGGNTEAFF.

This clone has a handful of counts. This chain connects TRBV3-1 (or the pseudogene TRBV3-2) to TRBJ1-1, with TRBD1 as a possible D gene (6 bases). Trimming pared 2 bases from V and 4 bases from J, leaving 11 bases between. The CDR3 loop spans 14 amino acids. Looked up from germline, CDR1 is LGHDT and CDR2 is YNNKEL (reference sequence). In nucleotides, the CDR3 is TGTGCCAGCAGCCAATCAGGGGCCGTCACTGAAGCTTTCTTT. It translates to CASSQSGAVTEAFF.

The chain uses TRBV6-5 and TRBJ2-1; the match to TRBD1 covers 9 bases. Germline V gene lookup returns CDR1 MNHEY and CDR2 SVGAGI. V shed 8 bases and J 9 bases; nucleotides not matched to a gene: 14. CDR3 length: 15 residues. CDR3 DNA: TGTGCCAGCCATGGGGCGGGACAGGGACTTATTGAGCAGTTCTTC. Protein: CASHGAGQGLIEQFF.

The chain is built from TRBV6-5 and TRBJ1-5, with 9 bases lining up with TRBD1. The CDR3 length is 15 residues. The germline CDR1 and CDR2 sequences are MNHEY and SVGAGI. Unmatched junction bases numbered 6, after V lost 6 bases and J lost 3 bases. The CDR3 loop is CASRGQGLSNQPQHF. In DNA, the CDR3 is TGTGCCAGCAGGGGACAGGGATTGTCCAATCAGCCCCAGCATTTT.